What follows are 27 T cell receptor beta chains derived from one specimen sequenced in a study of beta chain features in type 1 diabetes. Isolated RNA was reverse transcribed in full, so expressed TCRB transcripts were sequenced. Assay used: immunoSEQ multiplex PCR; TCRdb lists only in-frame clones, some missing. The repertoire has roughly 300,000 clones, around 8% of them found once; the top ten carry around 0.44%. Specimen: central memory CD4+ T cells from blood. Every receptor here comes from a woman in her late teens or twenties in good health.

This clone has more than one count but fewer than ten. The V and J genes are TRBV7-2 and TRBJ1-2; TRBD1 matches at 9 bases. The CDR3 has 16 residues. Germline CDR1 SGHTA, CDR2 FQGNSA. J lost 4 bases, V lost 5 bases, and 11 bases had no gene match. CDR3 nucleotides: TGTGCCAGCAGCCTCAGTCCCGGGACAGGGACCTATGGCTACACCTTC. Amino acids: CASSLSPGTGTYGYTF. Full variable domain (missing parts from reference TRBV7-2 and TRBJ1-2): GAGVSQSPSNKVTEKGKDVELRCDPISGHTALYWYRQSLGQGLEFLIYFQGNSAPDKSGLPSDRFSAERTGGSVSTLTIQRTQQEDSAVYLCASSLSPGTGTYGYTFGSGTRLTVV.

The rearrangement joins TRBV6-5 to TRBJ1-4; the D gene is possibly TRBD1 (6 bases). Germline lookup yields CDR1 MNHEY and CDR2 SVGAGI. The CDR3 runs 14 residues. The germline V and J ends were trimmed by 5 bases and 1 base, with 8 bases remaining between them. The CDR3 DNA reads as TGTGCCAGCAGTGAACAGGGAACTAATGAAAAACTGTTTTTT. It encodes CASSEQGTNEKLFF.

This CDR3 reads CASSSAPRGRVNEQFF. CDR3 sequence (DNA): TGTGCCAGCAGCTCCGCCCCCCGCGGGAGGGTCAATGAGCAGTTCTTC. The rearrangement links TRBV11-2 to TRBJ2-1; 9 positions agree with TRBD2. V shed 4 bases and J 6 bases; nucleotides not matched to a gene: 10. This CDR3 has 16 amino acids. Germline-derived CDR1 and CDR2 are SGHAT and FQNNGV.

CDR3 in amino acids: CAPKYEQYF. CDR3 bases: TGTGCCCCCAAATACGAGCAGTACTTC. The gene calls are TRBV7-8 and TRBJ2-7; D gene unclear. This CDR3 is 9 amino acids long. Germline CDR1 reads SGHVS; CDR2 reads FQNEAQ. V lost 11 bases, J lost 4 bases, and 6 bases lay in between.

This sequence joins TRBV18 and TRBJ1-1; no definite D call. The V end lost 2 bases, the J end lost 1 base, and 8 bases lay between the germline ends. Germline lookup yields CDR1 KGHSH and CDR2 LQKENI. The CDR3 is made up of 14 amino acids. This CDR3 is CASSPISGNTEAFF. The CDR3 DNA reads as TGTGCCAGCTCACCAATCTCAGGGAACACTGAAGCTTTCTTT. The full variable domain, with the rest looked up from reference TRBV18 and TRBJ1-1, is NAGVMQNPRHLVRRRGQEARLRCSPMKGHSHVYWYRQLPEEGLKFMVYLQKENIIDESGMPKERFSAEFPKEGPSILRIQQVVRGDSAAYFCASSPISGNTEAFFGQGTRLTVV.

The V call is TRBV11-1, the J call TRBJ2-3; D is undetermined. Germline CDR1 reads SGHAT; CDR2 reads FQDESV (reference sequence). The CDR3 covers 14 residues. V dropped 0 bases and J dropped 6 bases, with 10 bases sitting between them. This chain's CDR3 is CASSLALTGDTQYF. CDR3 DNA: TGTGCCAGCAGCTTAGCGCTAACCGGTGATACGCAGTATTTT.

The V gene is TRBV5-4, the J gene TRBJ2-1, with a tentative D call TRBD1 (5 bases). Germline values: CDR1 SGHNT, CDR2 YYREEE (reference sequence). The CDR3 covers 14 residues. Trimming removed 3 bases at V and 6 bases at J, with 13 bases between. The chain's CDR3 is CASSSQSGSNEQFF. The CDR3, as DNA: TGTGCCAGCAGCTCGCAATCAGGGTCCAATGAGCAGTTCTTC.

The table lists this clone with a few counts. V gene TRBV6-5 combines with J gene TRBJ1-2; D is unresolved. Germline lookup yields CDR1 MNHEY and CDR2 SVGAGI. Trimming removed 0 bases at V and 10 bases at J, with 12 bases between. CDR3 length equals 13 residues. The CDR3 loop reads CASSYSTWLNYTF. CDR3 sequence (DNA): TGTGCCAGCAGTTACTCGACCTGGCTGAACTACACCTTC.

V and J are TRBV18 and TRBJ2-7, with D perhaps matching TRBD2 (5 bases). CDR3 length: 13 residues. Germline V gives CDR1 KGHSH, CDR2 LQKENI. The V end was cut by 2 bases, the J end by 3 bases, with 8 bases between. The CDR3: CASSPTGIYEQYF. The CDR3 DNA reads TGTGCCAGCTCACCAACCGGGATCTACGAGCAGTACTTC.

V usage is TRBV10-3 and J usage is TRBJ2-6, with D unclear. Trimming took off 7 bases at V and 0 bases at J, with 10 bases between the two ends. The CDR3 sequence is 15 residues long. The germline V gene encodes CDR1 ENHRY and CDR2 SYGVKD. CDR3 nucleotide sequence: TGTGCCATCACCGAAGGTACCTCTGGGGCCAACGTCCTGACTTTC. Its protein product is CAITEGTSGANVLTF.

The chain employs TRBV12-5 and TRBJ2-1; D gene ambiguous. V was cut by 3 bases and J by 7 bases, with 4 bases left in between. The CDR3 consists of 11 residues. CDR1 LGHNT and CDR2 FRNRAP come from the germline V gene. Here the CDR3 DNA reads TGTGCTAGTGGTTTCAATAATGAGCAGTTCTTC. It is translated as CASGFNNEQFF.

About this clone: A read error may account for a junction end that differs from germline. This chain links TRBV7-7 with TRBJ2-1, with unresolved D. This CDR3 is built from 13 residues. Germline V gene sequence: CDR1 SSHAT, CDR2 FNYEAQ (reference sequence). CDR3 protein: CASSLDLVNEQFF. In DNA form, the CDR3 reads TGTGCTAGCAGCTTAGATTTGGTCAATGAGCAGTTCTTC.

This clone was recorded a few times. The V call is TRBV19, the J call TRBJ1-1; D is undetermined. V lost 7 bases, J lost 5 bases, and 14 bases lay in between. Germline V CDR1 and CDR2: LNHDA, SQIVND (reference sequence). The length of the CDR3 is 13 residues. CDR3 sequence reads: CASNLPDGTEAFF. The CDR3 nucleotides are TGTGCCAGTAATTTGCCGGATGGAACTGAAGCTTTCTTT. Looking up the rest from reference TRBV19 and TRBJ1-1 gives the full variable domain: DGGITQSPKYLFRKEGQNVTLSCEQNLNHDAMYWYRQDPGQGLRLIYYSQIVNDFQKGDIAEGYSVSREKKESFPLTVTSAQKNPTAFYLCASNLPDGTEAFFGQGTRLTVV.

This clone was seen a handful of times. This chain uses TRBV28 with TRBJ2-7; 7 bases agree with TRBD2. The V gene end was trimmed by 3 bases and the J gene end by 2 bases; junction bases not matched to a gene: 7. The CDR3 covers 15 residues. Germline CDR1 MDHEN, CDR2 SYDVKM. The DNA for the CDR3 is TGTGCCAGCAGTTTCGGGGGGACGACAGCCTACGAGCAGTACTTC. Amino acids: CASSFGGTTAYEQYF.

This chain links TRBV4-1 with TRBJ2-2, with D uncertain. CDR1 and CDR2 from the germline V gene are MGHRA and YSYEKL. The V end lost 0 bases, the J end lost 6 bases, and 8 bases lay between the germline ends. This CDR3 has 14 amino acids. The DNA for the CDR3 is TGCGCCAGCAGCCAAGATCGAGCGTCCGGGGAGCTGTTTTTT. This sequence encodes CASSQDRASGELFF.

This clone showed up just a few times. This chain joins TRBV25-1 and TRBJ2-7; D possibly matches TRBD1 or TRBD2 (5 bases each). V lost 5 bases and J lost 2, with 25 bases in between. The CDR3 length is 18 residues. Looked up from germline, CDR1 is MGHDK and CDR2 is SYGVNS. The CDR3 region is CASSPLEGPGPNPYEQYF. In nucleotides, the CDR3 is TGTGCCAGCAGTCCTCTCGAGGGGCCGGGACCGAATCCCTACGAGCAGTACTTC.

The chain uses TRBV7-2 and TRBJ2-1; TRBD2 aligns across 7 bases. With 3 bases clipped from V and 2 bases from J, the junction kept 10 bases outside the gene matches. There are 17 residues in the CDR3. CDR1 and CDR2 from the germline V gene are SGHTA and FQGNSA. The CDR3 sequence is CASSFRLGLAAYNEQFF. CDR3 nucleotide sequence: TGTGCCAGCAGCTTCAGACTTGGGCTAGCGGCCTACAATGAGCAGTTCTTC.

The V and J genes are TRBV18 and TRBJ1-2; TRBD1 aligns across 9 bases. Germline values: CDR1 KGHSH, CDR2 LQKENI. The trim removed 0 bases at V and 7 bases at J, leaving 0 bases unmatched. This CDR3 contains 13 residues. As DNA, the CDR3 is TGTGCCAGCTCACCACCGGACAGGGGTGGCTACACCTTC. As protein: CASSPPDRGGYTF.

Comment on this clone: Other DNA sequences in this sample translate to the same CDR3. The genes are TRBV7-2 and TRBJ1-5; 7 nucleotides agree with TRBD1. There are 14 residues in the CDR3. Losses at the gene ends were 5 bases for V and 3 bases for J; bases not matched to a gene: 4. Germline V CDR1 and CDR2: SGHTA, FQGNSA. The CDR3 region has the DNA TGTGCCAGCAGCCCCGGACAGGACAATCAGCCCCAGCATTTT. The encoded protein is CASSPGQDNQPQHF.

This clone was recorded a few times. The chain links TRBV4-3 to TRBJ2-3; 8 bases are a match to TRBD2. The CDR3 consists of 15 residues. V was pared by 4 bases and J by 1 base, with 4 bases of the junction left unmatched. Germline V gene data show CDR1 as LGHNA and CDR2 as YSLEER. The CDR3 nucleotides are TGCGCCAGCAGCCCCGGGGGGGGCGGCACAGATACGCAGTATTTT. Its translation is CASSPGGGGTDTQYF.

V gene TRBV7-8 combines with J gene TRBJ2-3, with 12 bases aligning to TRBD2. The CDR3 has 14 amino acids. Germline loops: CDR1 SGHVS, CDR2 FQNEAQ. The CDR3 region is CASSRTSGISTQYF. The DNA for the CDR3 is TGTGCTAGCTCCCGGACTAGCGGGATAAGTACGCAGTATTTT. Drawing the rest from reference TRBV7-8 and TRBJ2-3, the complete variable domain is GAGVSQSPRYKVAKRGQDVALRCDPISGHVSLFWYQQALGQGPEFLTYFQNEAQLDKSGLPSDRFFAERPEGSVSTLKIQRTQQEDSAVYLCASSRTSGISTQYFGPGTRLTVL.

The V gene is TRBV27, the J gene TRBJ2-5, with no clear D. The CDR3 sequence is 12 residues long. V lost 6 bases and J lost 2, with 7 bases in between. The germline V gene has CDR1 MNHEY and CDR2 SMNVEV (reference sequence). CDR3 nucleotide sequence: TGTGCCAGCAGATCTGCACAAGAGACCCAGTACTTC. Its protein is CASRSAQETQYF.

This clone was picked up a small number of times. This chain connects TRBV7-2 to TRBJ2-1; 8 bases map to TRBD2. This CDR3 has 15 residues. After removal of 5 bases from V and 5 bases from J, the junction contained 8 bases not matched to a gene. Germline V gene data show CDR1 as SGHTA and CDR2 as FQGNSA. CDR3 amino acids: CASSPWAGGHNEQFF. For the CDR3, the DNA is TGTGCCAGCAGCCCTTGGGCGGGAGGTCACAATGAGCAGTTCTTC.

The table lists this clone with a few counts. The chain combines TRBV6-5 with TRBJ1-5, with D perhaps matching TRBD1 (6 bases). Trimming removed 6 bases from V and 5 bases from J, with 11 bases in between. In germline, CDR1 is MNHEY, CDR2 SVGAGI. This CDR3 contains 13 residues. CDR3 DNA sequence: TGTGCCAGCAGCCGGGGGCAGCATCAGCCCCAGCATTTT. The encoded protein is CASSRGQHQPQHF.

The DNA for the CDR3 is TGTGCCAGCAGCTTAGTGTTGGTAGAGAGGTACAATGAGCAGTTCTTC. Protein product: CASSLVLVERYNEQFF. V usage is TRBV7-2 and J usage is TRBJ2-1, with D unclear. The CDR3 length is 16 residues. The germline gives CDR1 SGHTA, CDR2 FQGNSA. V lost 1 base, J lost 4 bases, and 14 bases lay in between.

Many counts were recorded for this clone. The chain couples TRBV4-2 to TRBJ2-1; D possibly corresponds to TRBD2 (6 bases). CDR1 is LGHNA and CDR2 is YNFKEQ in the germline V gene. The CDR3 is 14 amino acids. V was pared by 0 bases and J by 9 bases, with 12 bases between. Written as DNA, the CDR3 is TGTGCCAGCAGCCAAGATCATTTGGGGGGTGAGCAGTTCTTC. It yields the protein CASSQDHLGGEQFF.

Remarks on this clone: Other DNA sequences within the sample encode an identical CDR3. The V gene is TRBV29-1, the J gene TRBJ2-5; no clear D gene. Germline assignment: CDR1 SQVTM and CDR2 ANQGSEA. The CDR3 is made up of 12 amino acids. The V end was cut by 4 bases, the J end by 3 bases, with 9 bases between. DNA for the CDR3: TGCAGCGTTGGATCCGGTGAAGAGACCCAGTACTTC. It yields the protein CSVGSGEETQYF.